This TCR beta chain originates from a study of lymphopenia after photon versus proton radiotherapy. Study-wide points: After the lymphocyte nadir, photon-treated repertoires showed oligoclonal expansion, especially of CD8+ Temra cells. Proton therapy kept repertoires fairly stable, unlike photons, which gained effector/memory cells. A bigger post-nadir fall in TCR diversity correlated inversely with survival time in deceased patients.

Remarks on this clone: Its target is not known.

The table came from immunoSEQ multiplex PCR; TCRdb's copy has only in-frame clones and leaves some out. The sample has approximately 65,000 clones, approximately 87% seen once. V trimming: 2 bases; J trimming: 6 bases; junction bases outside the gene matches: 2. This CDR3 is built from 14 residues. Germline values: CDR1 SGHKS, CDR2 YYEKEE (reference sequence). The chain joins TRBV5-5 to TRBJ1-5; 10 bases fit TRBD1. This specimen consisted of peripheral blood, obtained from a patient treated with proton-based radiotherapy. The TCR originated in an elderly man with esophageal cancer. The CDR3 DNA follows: TGTGCCAGCAGCTTCGACAGGGGGCCTCAGCCCCAGCATTTT. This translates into CASSFDRGPQPQHF.